This is a list of T cell receptor beta chains from one sample in a study of regulatory T cells in long-lasting Graves disease. TCRdb ran MiXCR on the multiplex PCR reads and lists one entry per CDR3 protein. The sample has approximately 470,000 distinct CDR3 sequences; roughly 17% are singletons. This same sample was also taken into another study, of T cells in Graves' hyperthyroidism and ophthalmopathy.

The source was peripheral blood mononuclear cells (PBMCs), collected at new diagnosis, from a patient treated with antithyroid drugs. The source of these receptors is a man between 40 and 49 years old with Graves disease. Both conserved end residues are part of each CDR3. D genes are given only for firm matches. Rows give clone size only sometimes, using once, few, many, or a class for an expanded clone.

size: .; D: .; J: TRBJ2-5; V: TRBV19; CDR3: CASRTGTTETQYF; DNA: TGTGCCAGTAGAACCGGGACGACAGAGACCCAGTACTTC
size: .; D: .; J: TRBJ2-5; V: TRBV20-1; CDR3: CSASSGSETQYF; DNA: TGCAGTGCTAGTTCGGGAAGTGAGACCCAGTACTTC
size: many; D: TRBD1; J: TRBJ2-1; V: TRBV14; CDR3: CASSQAGTGDYNEQFF; DNA: TGTGCCAGCAGCCAGGCCGGGACAGGGGACTACAATGAGCAGTTCTTC
size: many; D: .; J: TRBJ1-5; V: TRBV27; CDR3: CASQKGYSNQPQHF; DNA: TGTGCCAGCCAGAAAGGCTATAGCAATCAGCCCCAGCATTTT
size: many; D: .; J: TRBJ2-5; V: TRBV19; CDR3: CASSVGSETQYF; DNA: TGTGCCAGTAGTGTAGGGTCGGAGACCCAGTACTTC
size: many; D: TRBD2; J: TRBJ2-3; V: TRBV28; CDR3: CATRSGSLADTQYF; DNA: TGTGCCACCCGAAGCGGGAGCTTGGCAGATACGCAGTATTTT
size: many; D: .; J: TRBJ2-5; V: TRBV20-1; CDR3: CSASEGQETQYF; DNA: TGCAGTGCTTCTGAGGGGCAAGAGACCCAGTACTTC
size: few; D: .; J: TRBJ2-7; V: TRBV7-9; CDR3: CASSSGGISSYEQYF; DNA: TGTGCCAGCAGCTCTGGCGGGATTAGCTCCTACGAGCAGTACTTC
size: .; D: .; J: TRBJ2-6; V: TRBV18; CDR3: CASSPLSGSGANVLTF; DNA: TGTGCCAGCTCACCACTCTCAGGCTCTGGGGCCAACGTCCTGACTTTC
size: .; D: TRBD1; J: TRBJ1-6; V: TRBV5-1; CDR3: CASSSQGAGASPLHF; DNA: TGCGCCAGCAGCTCGCAGGGGGCGGGAGCTTCACCCCTCCACTTT
size: many; D: .; J: TRBJ1-2; V: TRBV18; CDR3: CASSPEGTRANYGYTF; DNA: TGTGCCAGCTCACCAGAAGGGACGCGAGCTAACTATGGCTACACCTTC
size: .; D: .; J: TRBJ2-1; V: TRBV28; CDR3: CASSPFTGLSYNEQFF; DNA: TGTGCCAGCAGTCCCTTTACAGGGCTCTCCTACAATGAGCAGTTCTTC
size: many; D: TRBD2; J: TRBJ2-7; V: TRBV4-1; CDR3: CASSLGLAGAGYEQYF; DNA: TGCGCCAGCAGCCTTGGACTAGCGGGAGCGGGCTACGAGCAGTACTTC
size: .; D: TRBD1; J: TRBJ2-7; V: TRBV19; CDR3: CASSKIPGTGPYEQYF; DNA: TGTGCCAGTAGTAAAATACCCGGGACAGGGCCCTACGAGCAGTACTTC
size: many; D: .; J: TRBJ2-7; V: TRBV3-1; CDR3: CASSQGTNYEQYF; DNA: TGTGCCAGCAGCCAGGGGACCAACTACGAGCAGTACTTC
size: many; D: .; J: TRBJ2-3; V: TRBV28; CDR3: CASSPSREGTDTQYF; DNA: TGTGCCAGCAGTCCGAGCAGGGAAGGAACAGATACGCAGTATTTT
size: many; D: .; J: TRBJ2-5; V: TRBV20-1; CDR3: CSAGPQETQYF; DNA: TGCAGTGCGGGGCCTCAAGAGACCCAGTACTTC
size: .; D: TRBD1; J: TRBJ2-3; V: TRBV15; CDR3: CATSTGDRNTDTQYF; DNA: TGTGCCACCAGCACCGGGGACAGGAACACAGATACGCAGTATTTT
size: few; D: .; J: TRBJ1-4; V: TRBV5-4; CDR3: CASSPGTNTNEKLFF; DNA: TGTGCCAGCAGCCCCGGGACAAATACTAATGAAAAACTGTTTTTT
size: few; D: TRBD2; J: TRBJ2-3; V: TRBV9; CDR3: CASSAPGLAGEDTQYF; DNA: TGTGCCAGCAGCGCGCCGGGACTAGCGGGAGAAGATACGCAGTATTTT
size: many; D: .; J: TRBJ2-1; V: TRBV11-2; CDR3: CASSPDQTINEQFF; DNA: TGTGCCAGCAGCCCGGATCAAACCATCAATGAGCAGTTCTTC
size: many; D: .; J: TRBJ2-1; V: TRBV11-3; CDR3: CASSSGPLNEQFF; DNA: TGTGCCAGCAGCTCCGGACCCCTAAATGAGCAGTTCTTC
size: .; D: TRBD1; J: TRBJ2-3; V: TRBV5-1; CDR3: CASSLVGQSQYF; DNA: TGCGCCAGCAGCTTGGTGGGACAGTCGCAGTATTTT
size: few; D: TRBD2; J: TRBJ2-1; V: TRBV28; CDR3: CASSLGSGRVRNEQFF; DNA: TGTGCCAGCAGTTTAGGCAGCGGGAGGGTTAGGAATGAGCAGTTCTTC
size: .; D: TRBD2; J: TRBJ2-1; V: TRBV30; CDR3: CAWSTGTRRLKYNEQFF; DNA: TGTGCCTGGAGTACGGGGACTAGAAGGCTAAAATACAATGAGCAGTTCTTC
size: .; D: TRBD2; J: TRBJ2-4; V: TRBV20-1; CDR3: CSARDPLAGVAKNIQYF; DNA: TGCAGTGCTAGAGATCCACTAGCGGGAGTGGCCAAAAACATTCAGTACTTC
size: many; D: TRBD2; J: TRBJ2-1; V: TRBV20-1; CDR3: CSARALAGGGNEQFF; DNA: TGCAGTGCTAGGGCCCTAGCGGGAGGGGGGAATGAGCAGTTCTTC
size: many; D: .; J: TRBJ2-5; V: TRBV6-2/TRBV6-3; CDR3: CASSSQGYETQYF; DNA: TGTGCCAGCAGTTCGCAGGGATATGAGACCCAGTACTTC
size: .; D: .; J: TRBJ2-7; V: TRBV4-1; CDR3: CASSHLPDNSYEQYF; DNA: TGCGCCAGCAGCCATCTCCCGGACAACTCCTACGAGCAGTACTTC
size: many; D: .; J: TRBJ1-1; V: TRBV12-3/TRBV12-4; CDR3: CASSLKVRTSEAFF; DNA: TGTGCCAGCAGTTTAAAAGTGAGGACATCTGAAGCTTTCTTT
size: .; D: .; J: TRBJ2-1; V: TRBV7-9; CDR3: CASSLAERSPYNEQFF; DNA: TGTGCCAGCAGCTTAGCGGAACGGTCCCCCTACAATGAGCAGTTCTTC
size: many; D: .; J: TRBJ2-6; V: TRBV6-5; CDR3: CASSYLSASGANVLTF; DNA: TGTGCCAGCAGTTACTTATCTGCCTCTGGGGCCAACGTCCTGACTTTC
size: few; D: .; J: TRBJ1-5; V: TRBV6-1; CDR3: CASSEAVNQPQHF; DNA: TGTGCCAGCAGTGAAGCGGTGAATCAGCCCCAGCATTTT
size: many; D: .; J: TRBJ2-3; V: TRBV5-1; CDR3: CASSQLAADTQYF; DNA: TGCGCCAGCAGCCAACTGGCGGCAGATACGCAGTATTTT
size: .; D: .; J: TRBJ2-1; V: TRBV4-1; CDR3: CASSSWSGPLSYNEQFF; DNA: TGCGCCAGCAGCTCCTGGTCAGGACCCCTTTCCTACAATGAGCAGTTCTTC
size: few; D: TRBD1; J: TRBJ2-2; V: TRBV19; CDR3: CASSIRTGNRIGAGELFF; DNA: TGTGCCAGTAGTATTAGGACAGGGAACCGAATAGGCGCCGGGGAGCTGTTTTTT
size: many; D: TRBD1; J: TRBJ2-7; V: TRBV29-1; CDR3: CSVRQGPTYEQYF; DNA: TGCAGCGTCAGACAGGGACCTACCTACGAGCAGTACTTC
size: many; D: .; J: TRBJ2-7; V: TRBV15; CDR3: CATSRGGDEQYF; DNA: TGTGCCACCAGCAGAGGGGGGGACGAGCAGTACTTC
size: many; D: .; J: TRBJ2-2; V: TRBV12-3/TRBV12-4; CDR3: CASSLLGGRLTGELFF; DNA: TGTGCCAGCAGTTTACTCGGGGGGCGCCTGACCGGGGAGCTGTTTTTT
size: many; D: TRBD2; J: TRBJ2-7; V: TRBV20-1; CDR3: CSARDQGSGVFRKQYF; DNA: TGCAGTGCTAGAGATCAAGGTAGCGGGGTGTTTAGGAAGCAGTACTTC
size: few; D: TRBD2; J: TRBJ2-7; V: TRBV20-1; CDR3: CSARGGSAYEQYF; DNA: TGCAGTGCTAGGGGCGGGAGTGCCTACGAGCAGTACTTC
size: few; D: .; J: TRBJ2-1; V: TRBV28; CDR3: CASSSPGLSPGDEQFF; DNA: TGTGCCAGCAGTTCACCGGGACTCTCCCCGGGCGATGAGCAGTTCTTC
size: .; D: .; J: TRBJ2-1; V: TRBV9; CDR3: CASSVDPTIGGNEQFF; DNA: TGTGCCAGCAGCGTAGACCCAACTATTGGAGGGAATGAGCAGTTCTTC
size: medium-sized; D: TRBD2; J: TRBJ2-2; V: TRBV20-1; CDR3: CSAGLAGGTGELFF; DNA: TGCAGTGCCGGACTAGCGGGAGGGACCGGGGAGCTGTTTTTT
size: few; D: .; J: TRBJ2-3; V: TRBV29-1; CDR3: CSAGTGYTDTQYF; DNA: TGCAGCGCAGGGACCGGGTATACAGATACGCAGTATTTT
size: .; D: .; J: TRBJ2-1; V: TRBV7-9; CDR3: CASILSGTSYNEQFF; DNA: TGTGCCAGCATCTTAAGCGGAACCTCCTACAATGAGCAGTTCTTC
size: many; D: .; J: TRBJ2-5; V: TRBV12-3/TRBV12-4; CDR3: CASSLERRETQYF; DNA: TGTGCCAGCAGTTTGGAGCGCCGAGAGACCCAGTACTTC
size: many; D: .; J: TRBJ2-3; V: TRBV5-1; CDR3: CASSLGPGNTDTQYF; DNA: TGTGCCAGCAGCTTAGGTCCAGGGAACACAGATACGCAGTATTTT
size: many; D: TRBD2; J: TRBJ2-3; V: TRBV6-2/TRBV6-3; CDR3: CASSPGTSNSDTQYF; DNA: TGTGCCAGCAGCCCCGGGACTAGTAATTCAGATACGCAGTATTTT